This entry lists 5 T cell receptor beta chains sequenced from one sample in a study of shared clonotypes between healthy human individuals. Clones were sequenced by immunoSEQ multiplex PCR, and TCRdb holds only the in-frame ones, with some missing. The profile shows over a million clones, about 75% of them singletons. The sample consisted of memory CD4+ T cells sorted from blood. As for subset: CD45RA-negative fraction. These TCRs come from a man aged 18 to 29 in good health.

This chain joins TRBV7-3 and TRBJ2-2; no firm D call. V lost 7 bases to trimming and J lost 4 bases, with 13 bases between them. The CDR3 is 14 residues long. CDR1 is SGHTA and CDR2 is FQGTGA in the germline V gene. This CDR3 is CASKAGPGTGELFF. The CDR3 nucleotides read TGTGCCAGCAAGGCCGGGCCGGGCACCGGGGAGCTGTTTTTT.

The table lists this clone with a few counts. The V call is TRBV30, the J call TRBJ1-6; no definite D call. With 2 bases removed from V and 10 bases from J, the gap between germline ends came to 9 bases. From germline, CDR1 is GTSNPN and CDR2 SVGIG (reference sequence). The CDR3 length is 12 residues. CDR3 in amino acids: CAWSSPASPLHF. Written as DNA, the CDR3 is TGTGCCTGGAGTTCACCCGCCTCACCCCTCCACTTT.

The CDR3 protein is CASSLDPTGSGANVLTF. CDR3 nucleotides: TGCGCCAGCAGCTTGGACCCTACAGGGTCTGGGGCCAACGTCCTGACTTTC. V gene TRBV5-1 combines with J gene TRBJ2-6; D possibly corresponds to TRBD1 (6 bases). Germline V gives CDR1 SGHRS, CDR2 YFSETQ. The CDR3 extends over 17 amino acids. Deletions cut 0 bases from V and 1 base from J, with 11 bases between.

The table lists this clone with a few counts. The chain is built from TRBV18 and TRBJ1-6; possibly TRBD1 for D (6 bases). Germline V lookup: CDR1 KGHSH, CDR2 LQKENI. This CDR3 comprises 15 residues. Trimming left V 4 bases short and J 7 bases short, with 14 bases between. CDR3 nucleotide sequence: TGTGCCAGCTCACGACAACAGGGAAAGAATTCACCCCTCCACTTT. It is translated as CASSRQQGKNSPLHF. The full variable domain, with the rest looked up from reference TRBV18 and TRBJ1-6, is NAGVMQNPRHLVRRRGQEARLRCSPMKGHSHVYWYRQLPEEGLKFMVYLQKENIIDESGMPKERFSAEFPKEGPSILRIQQVVRGDSAAYFCASSRQQGKNSPLHFGNGTRLTVT.

There are a few counts of this clone. The chain recombines TRBV28 with TRBJ2-7; TRBD1 agrees at 7 bases. The CDR3 consists of 15 residues. Germline CDR1 and CDR2: MDHEN and SYDVKM. The junction had 8 bases not matched to a gene; V was cut back by 6 bases and J by 0 bases. The CDR3, as DNA: TGTGCCAGCAGAACCAGGGGGTCTAGCTCCTACGAGCAGTACTTC. This sequence encodes CASRTRGSSSYEQYF.